The 14 T cell receptor beta chains below come from one sample, sequenced in a study of T cell changes during pregnancy in multiple sclerosis. Measured with immunoSEQ multiplex PCR; TCRdb has only the in-frame clones, and not every one. The data contain more than 85,000 clones, 90% to 95% of them singletons. Here the sequenced sample was peripheral blood, taken after pregnancy. The source is a female donor in good health, enrolled as a control in a pregnancy study.

J is TRBJ2-3 and V is TRBV7-2, with D perhaps TRBD2 (5 bases). This CDR3 has 17 amino acids. Germline V lookup: CDR1 SGHTA, CDR2 FQGNSA. V gave up 1 base and J gave up 3 bases, with 17 bases separating them. CDR3 region: CASSLGVLASLTDTQYF. CDR3 DNA sequence: TGTGCCAGCAGCTTAGGAGTATTGGCTAGCTTGACAGATACGCAGTATTTT.

The rearrangement uses TRBV6-1 and TRBJ2-5, with D unresolved. Germline V CDR1 and CDR2: MNHNS, SASEGT. The CDR3 consists of 15 residues. The ends were cut back, 5 bases at V and 0 bases at J, with 13 bases in the middle. CDR3 residues: CASSLGQPYQETQYF. For the CDR3, the DNA is TGTGCCAGCAGTCTTGGGCAACCGTACCAAGAGACCCAGTACTTC.

CDR3 protein: CASSSGTGGNTIYF. The CDR3 DNA reads TGCGCCAGCAGCTCCGGGACAGGGGGAAACACCATATATTTT. This chain connects TRBV5-1 to TRBJ1-3; TRBD1 matches 9 bases. V was clipped by 3 bases and J by 4 bases; unmatched bases: 2. Germline values: CDR1 SGHRS, CDR2 YFSETQ. The CDR3 runs 14 residues.

In its sample, this clone was seen once. The rearrangement joins TRBV5-4 to TRBJ1-2, with 8 bases identical to TRBD1. The CDR3 has 14 amino acids. The J segment lost 7 bases and the V segment lost 5 bases, leaving 10 bases of the junction unmatched. Germline V gives CDR1 SGHNT, CDR2 YYREEE (reference sequence). The CDR3: CASRYLGQGGGYTF. The CDR3 DNA sequence: TGTGCCAGCAGATACTTAGGACAGGGCGGTGGCTACACCTTC.

The V and J genes are TRBV6-1 and TRBJ1-5; D remains ambiguous. Trimming left V 7 bases short and J 4 bases short, with 11 bases between. Germline CDR1 and CDR2: MNHNS and SASEGT. The CDR3 has 13 residues. The CDR3 coding sequence is TGTGCCAGCACCCCCGACTTAAATCAGCCCCAGCATTTT. This codes for CASTPDLNQPQHF.

The chain uses TRBV4-1 and TRBJ2-1, with 11 bases that match TRBD2. With 1 base clipped from V and 10 bases from J, the junction kept 9 bases outside the gene matches. Germline CDR1 MGHRA, CDR2 YSYEKL. This CDR3 has 16 residues. CDR3 protein: CASSQVGSGRATEQFF. The CDR3 DNA reads as TGCGCCAGCAGCCAAGTAGGTAGCGGGAGGGCTACCGAGCAGTTCTTC.

J is TRBJ1-5 and V is TRBV28; perhaps TRBD1 as D (5 bases). The CDR3 has 14 residues. Germline loops: CDR1 MDHEN, CDR2 SYDVKM. Trimming left V 4 bases short and J 5 bases short, with 12 bases between. The CDR3 nucleotides are TGTGCCAGCAGTTCCCCAAGGGGCGATCAGCCCCAGCATTTT. Translation gives CASSSPRGDQPQHF.

The chain couples TRBV27 to TRBJ1-2; 7 bases are a match to TRBD1. The CDR3 consists of 16 residues. V lost 0 bases, J lost 2 bases, and 6 bases stayed unmatched. Germline CDR1 is MNHEY and CDR2 is SMNVEV (reference sequence). CDR3 in amino acids: CASSLSSGTVNYGYTF. Here the CDR3 DNA reads TGTGCCAGCAGTTTATCTTCTGGGACAGTGAACTATGGCTACACCTTC.

The V call is TRBV4-1, the J call TRBJ2-7, with TRBD1 matching 7 bases. The CDR3 is made up of 15 amino acids. In germline, CDR1 is MGHRA, CDR2 YSYEKL. V lost 2 bases to trimming and J lost 4 bases; unmatched junction nucleotides: 8. Here the CDR3 reads CASSQLQTGLYEQYF. The CDR3 bases are TGCGCCAGCAGCCAACTACAGACAGGGTTGTACGAGCAGTACTTC.

V gene TRBV19 combines with J gene TRBJ2-1; D is possibly TRBD2 (6 bases). Germline V CDR1 and CDR2: LNHDA, SQIVND (reference sequence). V was cut by 1 base and J by 11 bases, with 18 bases left in between. The CDR3 length is 15 residues. CDR3 DNA: TGTGCCAGTAGTATAGGGGGGGATGTCCTAGGGAAGCAGTTCTTC. Translation gives CASSIGGDVLGKQFF. Using reference TRBV19 and TRBJ2-1 for the parts outside the CDR3, the full variable domain is DGGITQSPKYLFRKEGQNVTLSCEQNLNHDAMYWYRQDPGQGLRLIYYSQIVNDFQKGDIAEGYSVSREKKESFPLTVTSAQKNPTAFYLCASSIGGDVLGKQFFGPGTRLTVL.

The genes are TRBV5-4 and TRBJ2-5; 9 nucleotides line up with TRBD1. The CDR3 runs to 14 residues. Per the germline V gene, CDR1 is SGHNT and CDR2 is YYREEE (reference sequence). V gave up 2 bases and J gave up 2 bases; unmatched junction bases: 1. CDR3 protein: CASSLQGAQETQYF. CDR3 coding DNA: TGTGCCAGCAGCTTACAGGGGGCTCAAGAGACCCAGTACTTC.

CDR3 residues: CASSETTGVNDEQYF. The CDR3 nucleotides are TGTGCCAGCAGCGAAACGACAGGGGTAAATGACGAGCAGTACTTC. This chain connects TRBV6-1 to TRBJ2-7; 8 nucleotides match TRBD1. The germline V gene encodes CDR1 MNHNS and CDR2 SASEGT. The trim removed 6 bases at V and 5 bases at J, leaving 12 bases unmatched. The CDR3 is 15 residues long.

This clone was observed a few times. This sequence joins TRBV4-2 and TRBJ1-1, with 7 nucleotides matching TRBD1. Germline loops: CDR1 LGHNA, CDR2 YNFKEQ. The J segment lost 4 bases and the V segment lost 1 base, leaving 0 bases of the junction unmatched. The CDR3 length is 13 residues. CDR3 residues: CASSQGDSTEAFF. In nucleotides, the CDR3 is TGTGCCAGCAGCCAAGGGGACAGCACTGAAGCTTTCTTT.

The chain employs TRBV5-5 and TRBJ2-7; 9 bases match TRBD1. The CDR3 runs to 17 residues. The germline CDR1 and CDR2 sequences are SGHKS and YYEKEE (reference sequence). Germline trimming cut 0 bases from V and 2 bases from J; bases unmatched to any gene: 9. The CDR3 DNA follows: TGTGCCAGCAGCTTGGGACAGGGGGGTTTTCAGACCTACGAGCAGTACTTC. Its translation is CASSLGQGGFQTYEQYF.